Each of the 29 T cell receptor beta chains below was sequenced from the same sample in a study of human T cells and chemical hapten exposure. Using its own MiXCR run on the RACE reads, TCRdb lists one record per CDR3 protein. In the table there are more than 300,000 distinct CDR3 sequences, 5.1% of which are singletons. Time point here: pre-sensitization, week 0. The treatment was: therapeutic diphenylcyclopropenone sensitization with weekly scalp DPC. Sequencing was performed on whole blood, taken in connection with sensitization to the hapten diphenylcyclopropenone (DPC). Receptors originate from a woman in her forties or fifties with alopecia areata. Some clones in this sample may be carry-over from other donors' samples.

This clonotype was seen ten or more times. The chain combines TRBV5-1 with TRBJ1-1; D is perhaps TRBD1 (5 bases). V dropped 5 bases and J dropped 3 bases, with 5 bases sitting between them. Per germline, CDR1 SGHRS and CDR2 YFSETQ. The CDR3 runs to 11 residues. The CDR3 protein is CASRGDTEAFF. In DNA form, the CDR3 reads TGCGCCAGCAGAGGGGACACTGAAGCTTTCTTT.

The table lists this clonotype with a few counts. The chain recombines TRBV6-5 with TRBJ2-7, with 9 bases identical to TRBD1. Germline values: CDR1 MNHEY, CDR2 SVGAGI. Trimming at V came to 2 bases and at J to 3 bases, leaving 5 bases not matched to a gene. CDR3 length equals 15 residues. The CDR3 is CASSYVQGAGYEQYF. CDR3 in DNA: TGTGCCAGCAGTTACGTACAGGGGGCAGGCTACGAGCAGTACTTC.

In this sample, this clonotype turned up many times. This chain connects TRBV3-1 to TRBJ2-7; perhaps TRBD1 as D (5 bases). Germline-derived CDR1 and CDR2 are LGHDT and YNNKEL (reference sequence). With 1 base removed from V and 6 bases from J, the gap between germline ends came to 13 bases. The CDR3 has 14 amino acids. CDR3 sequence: CASSQGVRAGEQYF. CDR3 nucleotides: TGTGCCAGCAGCCAAGGTGTCAGGGCAGGCGAGCAGTACTTC.

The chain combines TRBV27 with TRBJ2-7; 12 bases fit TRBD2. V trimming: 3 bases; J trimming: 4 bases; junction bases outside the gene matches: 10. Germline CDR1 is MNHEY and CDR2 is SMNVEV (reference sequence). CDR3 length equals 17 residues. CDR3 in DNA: TGTGCCAGCAGTTTCGTGCTAGCGGGAGGGCCCGGGTACGAGCAGTACTTC. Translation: CASSFVLAGGPGYEQYF.

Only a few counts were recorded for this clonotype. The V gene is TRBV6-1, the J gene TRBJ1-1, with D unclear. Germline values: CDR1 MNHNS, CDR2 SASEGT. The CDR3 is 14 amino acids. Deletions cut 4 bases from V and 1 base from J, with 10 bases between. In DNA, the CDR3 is TGTGCCAGCAGTGCCCAGTCCTCGAACACTGAAGCTTTCTTT. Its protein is CASSAQSSNTEAFF.

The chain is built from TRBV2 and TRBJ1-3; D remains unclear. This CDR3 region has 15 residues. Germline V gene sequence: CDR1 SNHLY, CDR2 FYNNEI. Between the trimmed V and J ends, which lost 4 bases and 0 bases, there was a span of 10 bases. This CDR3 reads CASSGGLVSGNTIYF. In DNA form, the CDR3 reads TGTGCCAGCAGTGGAGGGCTCGTCTCTGGAAACACCATATATTTT. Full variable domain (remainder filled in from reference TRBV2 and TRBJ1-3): EPEVTQTPSHQVTQMGQEVILRCVPISNHLYFYWYRQILGQKVEFLVSFYNNEISEKSEIFDDQFSVERPDGSNFTLKIRSTKLEDSAMYFCASSGGLVSGNTIYFGEGSWLTVV.

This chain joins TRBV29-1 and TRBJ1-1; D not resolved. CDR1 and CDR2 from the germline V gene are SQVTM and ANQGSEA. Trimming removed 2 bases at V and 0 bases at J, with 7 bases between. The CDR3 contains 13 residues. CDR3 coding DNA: TGCAGCGTTGAATTCGGAGTGAACACTGAAGCTTTCTTT. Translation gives CSVEFGVNTEAFF. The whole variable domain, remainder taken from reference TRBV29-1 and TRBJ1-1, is SAVISQKPSRDICQRGTSLTIQCQVDSQVTMMFWYRQQPGQSLTLIATANQGSEATYESGFVIDKFPISRPNLTFSTLTVSNMSPEDSSIYLCSVEFGVNTEAFFGQGTRLTVV.

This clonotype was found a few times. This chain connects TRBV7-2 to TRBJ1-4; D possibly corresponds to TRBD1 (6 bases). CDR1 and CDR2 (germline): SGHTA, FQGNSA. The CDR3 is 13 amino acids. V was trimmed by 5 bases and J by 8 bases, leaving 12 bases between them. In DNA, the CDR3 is TGTGCCAGCAGCCCCACAGGGTCCGAAAAACTGTTTTTT. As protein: CASSPTGSEKLFF.

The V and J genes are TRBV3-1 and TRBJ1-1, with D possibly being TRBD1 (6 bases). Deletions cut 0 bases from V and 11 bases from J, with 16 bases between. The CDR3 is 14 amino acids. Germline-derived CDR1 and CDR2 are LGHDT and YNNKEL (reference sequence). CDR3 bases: TGTGCCAGCAGCCAAGATTGGCAGGGGCGGCGGGCTTTCTTT. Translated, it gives CASSQDWQGRRAFF. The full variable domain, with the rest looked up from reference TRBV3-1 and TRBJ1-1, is DTAVSQTPKYLVTQMGNDKSIKCEQNLGHDTMYWYKQDSKKFLKIMFSYNNKELIINETVPNRFSPKSPDKAHLNLHINSLELGDSAVYFCASSQDWQGRRAFFGQGTRLTVV.

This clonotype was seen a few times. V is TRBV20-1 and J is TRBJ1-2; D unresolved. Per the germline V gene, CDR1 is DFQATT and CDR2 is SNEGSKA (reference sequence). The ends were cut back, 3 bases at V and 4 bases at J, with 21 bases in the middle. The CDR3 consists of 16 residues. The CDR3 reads CSARASGETGTYGYTF. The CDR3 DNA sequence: TGCAGTGCTAGGGCTTCCGGGGAGACTGGCACCTATGGCTACACCTTC.

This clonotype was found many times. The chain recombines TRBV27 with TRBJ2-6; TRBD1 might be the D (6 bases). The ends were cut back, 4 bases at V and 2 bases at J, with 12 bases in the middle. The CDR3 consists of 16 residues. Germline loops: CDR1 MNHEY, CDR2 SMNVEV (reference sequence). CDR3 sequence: CASSSQGGAGANVLTF. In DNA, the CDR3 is TGTGCCAGCAGTTCACAGGGTGGCGCTGGGGCCAACGTCCTGACTTTC.

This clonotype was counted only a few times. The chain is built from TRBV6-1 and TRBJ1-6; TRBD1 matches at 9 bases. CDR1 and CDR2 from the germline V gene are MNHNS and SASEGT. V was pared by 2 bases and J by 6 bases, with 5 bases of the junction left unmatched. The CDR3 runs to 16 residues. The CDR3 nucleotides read TGTGCCAGCAGTGAACGGGACAGGGTGGGTAATTCACCCCTCCACTTT. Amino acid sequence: CASSERDRVGNSPLHF.

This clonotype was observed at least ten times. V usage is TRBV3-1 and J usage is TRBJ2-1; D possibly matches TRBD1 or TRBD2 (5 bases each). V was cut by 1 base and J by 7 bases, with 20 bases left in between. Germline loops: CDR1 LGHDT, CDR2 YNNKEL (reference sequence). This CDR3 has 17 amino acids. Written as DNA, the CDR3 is TGTGCCAGCAGCCAAGCGAGGGGCGAAGGCAAAGAAAATGAGCAGTTCTTC. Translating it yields CASSQARGEGKENEQFF.

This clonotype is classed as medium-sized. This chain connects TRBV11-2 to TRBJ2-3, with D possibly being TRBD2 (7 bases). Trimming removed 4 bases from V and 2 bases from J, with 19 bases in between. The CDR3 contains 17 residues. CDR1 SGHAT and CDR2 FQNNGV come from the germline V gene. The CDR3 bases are TGTGCCAGCAGCTGGGGGCTAGCGGTCTCCTCCACAGATACGCAGTATTTT. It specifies CASSWGLAVSSTDTQYF.

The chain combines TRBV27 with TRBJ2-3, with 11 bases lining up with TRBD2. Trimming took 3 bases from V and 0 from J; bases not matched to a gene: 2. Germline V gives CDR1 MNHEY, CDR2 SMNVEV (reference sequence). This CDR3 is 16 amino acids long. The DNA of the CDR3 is TGTGCCAGCAGTTTTGGACTAGCGGGTAGCACAGATACGCAGTATTTT. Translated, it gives CASSFGLAGSTDTQYF.

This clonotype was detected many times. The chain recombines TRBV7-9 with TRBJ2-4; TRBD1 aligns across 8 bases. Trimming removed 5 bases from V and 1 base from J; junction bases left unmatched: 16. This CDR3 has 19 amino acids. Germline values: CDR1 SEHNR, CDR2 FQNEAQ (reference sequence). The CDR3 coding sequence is TGTGCCAGCAGCCTCAGGACAGGGTCAGATCTACTCGCCAAAAACATTCAGTACTTC. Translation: CASSLRTGSDLLAKNIQYF.

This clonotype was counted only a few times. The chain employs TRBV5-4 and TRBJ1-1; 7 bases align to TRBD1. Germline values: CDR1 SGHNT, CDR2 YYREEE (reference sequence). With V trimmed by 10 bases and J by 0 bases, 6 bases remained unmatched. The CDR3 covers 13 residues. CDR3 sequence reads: CAGGDSLNTEAFF. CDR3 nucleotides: TGTGCCGGGGGGGACAGCTTGAACACTGAAGCTTTCTTT.

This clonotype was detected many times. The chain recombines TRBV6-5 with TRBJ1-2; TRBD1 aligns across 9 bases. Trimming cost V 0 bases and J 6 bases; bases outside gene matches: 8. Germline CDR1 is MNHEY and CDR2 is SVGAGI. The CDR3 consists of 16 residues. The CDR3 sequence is CASSYSLIRQGDGYTF. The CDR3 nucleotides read TGTGCCAGCAGTTACTCGCTTATCAGACAGGGGGATGGCTACACCTTC.

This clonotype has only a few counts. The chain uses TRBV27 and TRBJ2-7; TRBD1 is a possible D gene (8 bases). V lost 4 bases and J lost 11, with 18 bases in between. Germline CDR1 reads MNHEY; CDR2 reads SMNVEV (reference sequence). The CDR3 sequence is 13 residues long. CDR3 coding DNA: TGTGCCAGCAGTTCCGACAGGGGAGGGAAGGAGTACTTC. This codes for CASSSDRGGKEYF.

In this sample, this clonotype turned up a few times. The CDR3 here is CASSLDPRAGEQYF. CDR3 sequence (DNA): TGCGCCAGCAGCTTGGATCCCAGGGCAGGCGAGCAGTACTTC. V usage is TRBV5-1 and J usage is TRBJ2-7; D possibly corresponds to TRBD1 (5 bases). The germline V and J ends were trimmed by 0 bases and 6 bases, with 13 bases remaining between them. Per germline, CDR1 SGHRS and CDR2 YFSETQ. The CDR3 length is 14 residues.

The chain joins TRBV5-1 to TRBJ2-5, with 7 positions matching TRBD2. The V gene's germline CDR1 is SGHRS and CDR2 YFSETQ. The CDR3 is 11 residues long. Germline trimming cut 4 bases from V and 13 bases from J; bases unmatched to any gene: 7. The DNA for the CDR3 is TGCGCCAGCAGCAAGGCGGGAGAATCGTACTTC. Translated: CASSKAGESYF.

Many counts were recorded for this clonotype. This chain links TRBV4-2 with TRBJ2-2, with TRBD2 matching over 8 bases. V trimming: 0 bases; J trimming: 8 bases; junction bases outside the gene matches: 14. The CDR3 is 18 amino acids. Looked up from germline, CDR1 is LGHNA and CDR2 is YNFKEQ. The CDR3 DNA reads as TGTGCCAGCAGCCAAGATTCTCGAAGCGGGAGATCTAGGGGGGAGCTGTTTTTT. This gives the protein CASSQDSRSGRSRGELFF.

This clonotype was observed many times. CDR3 coding DNA: TGCAGCGTCCTTAAACGGGACAGGGGCGAAAAACTGTTTTTT. Its translation: CSVLKRDRGEKLFF. The chain carries TRBV29-1 and TRBJ1-4; 10 nucleotides align to TRBD1. This CDR3 has 14 residues. Germline V gives CDR1 SQVTM, CDR2 ANQGSEA. V gave up 6 bases and J gave up 8 bases; unmatched junction bases: 9.

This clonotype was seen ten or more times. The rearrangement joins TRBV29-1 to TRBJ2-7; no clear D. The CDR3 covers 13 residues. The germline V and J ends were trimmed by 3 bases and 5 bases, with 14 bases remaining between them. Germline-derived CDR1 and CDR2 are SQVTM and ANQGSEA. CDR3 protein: CSVEDLTSHEQYF. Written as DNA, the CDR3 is TGCAGCGTTGAGGATCTTACCAGCCACGAGCAGTACTTC.

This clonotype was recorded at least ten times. This chain's CDR3 is CSARQGWDYGYTF. CDR3 DNA sequence: TGCAGCGCCAGACAGGGTTGGGACTATGGCTACACCTTC. The V and J genes are TRBV29-1 and TRBJ1-2; 7 nucleotides match TRBD1. V trimming: 7 bases; J trimming: 3 bases; junction bases outside the gene matches: 8. The CDR3 spans 13 residues. Germline V gene sequence: CDR1 SQVTM, CDR2 ANQGSEA.

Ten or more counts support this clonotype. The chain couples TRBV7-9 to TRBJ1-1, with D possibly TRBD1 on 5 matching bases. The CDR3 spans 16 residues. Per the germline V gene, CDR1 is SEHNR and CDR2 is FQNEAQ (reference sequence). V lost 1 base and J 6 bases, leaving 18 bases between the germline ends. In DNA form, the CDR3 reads TGTGCCAGCAGCTTAGAACGGGTCAGGGAGGTACCTGAAGCTTTCTTT. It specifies CASSLERVREVPEAFF.

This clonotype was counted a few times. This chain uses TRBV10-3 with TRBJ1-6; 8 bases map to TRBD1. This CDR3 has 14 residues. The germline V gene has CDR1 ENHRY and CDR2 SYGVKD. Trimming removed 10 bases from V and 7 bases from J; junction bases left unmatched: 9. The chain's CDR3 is CATLGQGGNSPLHF. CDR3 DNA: TGTGCCACACTAGGACAGGGTGGAAATTCACCCCTCCACTTT.

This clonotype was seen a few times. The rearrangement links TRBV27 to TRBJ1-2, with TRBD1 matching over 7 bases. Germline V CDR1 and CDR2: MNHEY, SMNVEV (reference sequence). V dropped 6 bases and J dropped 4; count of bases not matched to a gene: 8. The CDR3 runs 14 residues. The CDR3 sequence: CASSPGGGGYGYTF. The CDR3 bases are TGTGCCAGCAGCCCTGGAGGGGGCGGCTATGGCTACACCTTC.

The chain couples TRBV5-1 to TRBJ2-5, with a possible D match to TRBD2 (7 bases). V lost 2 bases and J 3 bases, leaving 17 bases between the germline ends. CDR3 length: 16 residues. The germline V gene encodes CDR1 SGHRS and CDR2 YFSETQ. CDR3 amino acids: CASSLLAGAAKETQYF. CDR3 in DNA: TGCGCCAGCAGCTTATTGGCGGGGGCCGCCAAAGAGACCCAGTACTTC.